Presented here are 13 T cell receptor beta chains from one specimen sequenced in a study of T cell changes during pregnancy in multiple sclerosis. The method was immunoSEQ multiplex PCR; TCRdb's version includes in-frame clones alone and lacks a portion of them. Of about 57,000 clones in the sample, about nine tenths were seen once. The sequencing here drew on peripheral blood, taken after pregnancy. These receptors all come from a female donor with multiple sclerosis, enrolled in a pregnancy study.

The chain carries TRBV10-3 and TRBJ2-1, with D unclear. CDR3 length: 12 residues. The germline CDR1 and CDR2 sequences are ENHRY and SYGVKD. V lost 2 bases and J 9 bases, leaving 8 bases between the germline ends. The CDR3 here is CAISEPLFEQFF. CDR3 nucleotide sequence: TGTGCCATCAGTGAGCCCCTTTTTGAGCAGTTCTTC.

The rearrangement joins TRBV7-2 to TRBJ2-5; 9 nucleotides match TRBD1. This CDR3 spans 14 amino acids. CDR1 SGHTA and CDR2 FQGNSA come from the germline V gene. Trimming removed 5 bases from V and 7 bases from J; junction bases left unmatched: 8. The CDR3 DNA reads as TGTGCCAGCAGCCTACAGGGACAGGGCGGGACCCAGTACTTC. It encodes CASSLQGQGGTQYF.

This clone turned up a few times. This sequence joins TRBV5-4 and TRBJ2-3; TRBD1 might be the D (6 bases). Germline CDR1 SGHNT, CDR2 YYREEE (reference sequence). V was pared by 1 base and J by 4 bases, with 13 bases between. The CDR3 spans 15 residues. The CDR3, as DNA: TGTGCCAGCAGCTTGCCTGGGGGCAACGCAGATACGCAGTATTTT. It specifies CASSLPGGNADTQYF.

This clone has just one count. V usage is TRBV4-3 and J usage is TRBJ1-2, with a tentative D call TRBD1 (5 bases). V was trimmed by 4 bases and J by 5 bases, leaving 17 bases between them. CDR1 LGHNA and CDR2 YSLEER come from the germline V gene. The length of the CDR3 is 15 residues. CDR3 nucleotides: TGCGCCAGCAGCCGGAGACCAGGGTCTCCGTATGGCTACACCTTC. It encodes CASSRRPGSPYGYTF.

The V and J genes are TRBV19 and TRBJ1-2, with 9 bases matching TRBD1. V shed 6 bases, J shed 4 bases, and the junction held 15 bases outside the gene matches. The CDR3 contains 17 residues. Germline V gives CDR1 LNHDA, CDR2 SQIVND (reference sequence). The CDR3 is CASSPRDRAFFFYGYTF. The DNA for the CDR3 is TGTGCCAGTAGCCCCCGGGACAGGGCTTTTTTCTTCTATGGCTACACCTTC.

The rearrangement joins TRBV10-3 to TRBJ1-6; no clear D. Trimming took 2 bases from V and 11 from J, leaving 7 bases between them. The CDR3 sequence is 12 residues long. The V gene's germline CDR1 is ENHRY and CDR2 SYGVKD. CDR3 coding DNA: TGTGCCATCAGTGAGGAGGGAGCACCCCTCCACTTT. Encoded protein: CAISEEGAPLHF.

The chain is built from TRBV28 and TRBJ1-5; weak D call: TRBD1 (5 bases). Between the trimmed V and J ends, which lost 6 bases and 0 bases, there was a span of 12 bases. Germline V gives CDR1 MDHEN, CDR2 SYDVKM. The CDR3 is 15 amino acids. CDR3 DNA: TGTGCCAGCAGATTACAGGCATATAGCAATCAGCCCCAGCATTTT. Amino acids: CASRLQAYSNQPQHF.

The V and J genes are TRBV20-1 and TRBJ2-7, with D hard to call. V shed 7 bases and J shed 2 bases, with 9 bases lying between them. Looked up from germline, CDR1 is DFQATT and CDR2 is SNEGSKA (reference sequence). The CDR3 extends over 11 amino acids. Here the CDR3 reads CSGAGPYEQYF. For the CDR3, the DNA is TGCAGTGGCGCCGGTCCCTACGAGCAGTACTTC.

The chain couples TRBV6-5 to TRBJ2-1; perhaps TRBD2 as D (5 bases). Germline V CDR1 and CDR2: MNHEY, SVGAGI. Trimming shortened V by 6 bases and J by 7 bases, and 19 bases separated the two germline ends. The length of the CDR3 is 15 residues. CDR3 protein: CASSILGLEDNEQFF. In DNA form, the CDR3 reads TGTGCCAGCAGCATTCTCGGACTGGAGGATAATGAGCAGTTCTTC.

The CDR3 sequence: CASSIGVGSPLHF. The CDR3 nucleotides are TGTGCCAGTAGTATCGGGGTTGGGTCACCCCTCCACTTT. The rearrangement uses TRBV19 and TRBJ1-6; no clear D gene. This CDR3 spans 13 amino acids. The germline CDR1 and CDR2 sequences are LNHDA and SQIVND (reference sequence). V lost 3 bases and J 10 bases, leaving 10 bases between the germline ends.

The chain uses TRBV18 and TRBJ2-3, with D possibly matching TRBD1 (5 bases). V dropped 3 bases and J dropped 2 bases, with 12 bases sitting between them. Germline V gene sequence: CDR1 KGHSH, CDR2 LQKENI. The CDR3 is 15 residues long. CDR3 DNA: TGTGCCAGCTCACCTTCGACAGATTTCACAGATACGCAGTATTTT. Protein: CASSPSTDFTDTQYF.

The J gene is TRBJ1-1, the V gene TRBV29-1; 7 nucleotides agree with TRBD1. Losses at the gene ends were 7 bases for V and 1 base for J; bases not matched to a gene: 6. There are 13 residues in the CDR3. Germline CDR1 reads SQVTM; CDR2 reads ANQGSEA. The CDR3 region has the DNA TGCAGCGCTTCACAGGGGTCGAACACTGAAGCTTTCTTT. Translation: CSASQGSNTEAFF.

This rearrangement joins TRBV19 to TRBJ1-2; D remains ambiguous. The CDR3 consists of 14 residues. The V gene lost 7 bases and the J gene lost 4 bases, with 16 bases spanning the gap. Germline V gene lookup returns CDR1 LNHDA and CDR2 SQIVND (reference sequence). The CDR3 DNA follows: TGTGCCAGTAAACCGCGGGCCGAGAGCTATGGCTACACCTTC. Translated: CASKPRAESYGYTF.